The TCR beta chain under discussion was sequenced for a study of CD8+CD57+ T cells in acquired aplastic anemia. Study in general: Sorting CD4+ and CD8+ cells gave DNA averaging around 3 ug.

Genomic DNA acted as the template from which TCR beta VDJ combination and CDR3 sequence profiling were carried out. MiXCR was run by TCRdb on the reads, yielding one entry per CDR3 protein. Among around 400,000 distinct CDR3 sequences listed, 65% to 80% were seen once. Germline CDR1 DFQATT, CDR2 SNEGSKA (reference sequence). V gave up 4 bases and J gave up 4 bases, with 10 bases separating them. The CDR3 has 12 amino acids. The clonotype originates from a human donor in good health, serving as a control. Material: sorted CD4+, CD8+, or CD8+CD57+ T cells (not recorded which) from PBMCs. This chain joins TRBV20-1 and TRBJ1-2; D call uncertain. The CDR3 DNA reads as TGCAGTGCTAATGTAGGGAGCTATGGCTACACCTTC. Its protein product is CSANVGSYGYTF.